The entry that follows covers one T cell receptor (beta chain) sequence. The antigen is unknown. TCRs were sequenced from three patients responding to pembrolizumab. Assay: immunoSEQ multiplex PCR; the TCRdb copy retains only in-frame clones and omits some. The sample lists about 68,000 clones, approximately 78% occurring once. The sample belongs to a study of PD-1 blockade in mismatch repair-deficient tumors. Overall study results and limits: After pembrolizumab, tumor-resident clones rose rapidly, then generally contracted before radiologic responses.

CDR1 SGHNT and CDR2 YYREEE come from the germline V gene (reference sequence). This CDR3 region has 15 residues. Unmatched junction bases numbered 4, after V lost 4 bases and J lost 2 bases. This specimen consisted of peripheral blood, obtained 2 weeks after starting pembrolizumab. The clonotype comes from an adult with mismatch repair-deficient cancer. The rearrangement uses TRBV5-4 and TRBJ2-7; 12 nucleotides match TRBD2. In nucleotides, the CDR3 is TGTGCCAGCAGCGGATGGACTAGCGGGACCTACGAGCAGTACTTC. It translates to CASSGWTSGTYEQYF.